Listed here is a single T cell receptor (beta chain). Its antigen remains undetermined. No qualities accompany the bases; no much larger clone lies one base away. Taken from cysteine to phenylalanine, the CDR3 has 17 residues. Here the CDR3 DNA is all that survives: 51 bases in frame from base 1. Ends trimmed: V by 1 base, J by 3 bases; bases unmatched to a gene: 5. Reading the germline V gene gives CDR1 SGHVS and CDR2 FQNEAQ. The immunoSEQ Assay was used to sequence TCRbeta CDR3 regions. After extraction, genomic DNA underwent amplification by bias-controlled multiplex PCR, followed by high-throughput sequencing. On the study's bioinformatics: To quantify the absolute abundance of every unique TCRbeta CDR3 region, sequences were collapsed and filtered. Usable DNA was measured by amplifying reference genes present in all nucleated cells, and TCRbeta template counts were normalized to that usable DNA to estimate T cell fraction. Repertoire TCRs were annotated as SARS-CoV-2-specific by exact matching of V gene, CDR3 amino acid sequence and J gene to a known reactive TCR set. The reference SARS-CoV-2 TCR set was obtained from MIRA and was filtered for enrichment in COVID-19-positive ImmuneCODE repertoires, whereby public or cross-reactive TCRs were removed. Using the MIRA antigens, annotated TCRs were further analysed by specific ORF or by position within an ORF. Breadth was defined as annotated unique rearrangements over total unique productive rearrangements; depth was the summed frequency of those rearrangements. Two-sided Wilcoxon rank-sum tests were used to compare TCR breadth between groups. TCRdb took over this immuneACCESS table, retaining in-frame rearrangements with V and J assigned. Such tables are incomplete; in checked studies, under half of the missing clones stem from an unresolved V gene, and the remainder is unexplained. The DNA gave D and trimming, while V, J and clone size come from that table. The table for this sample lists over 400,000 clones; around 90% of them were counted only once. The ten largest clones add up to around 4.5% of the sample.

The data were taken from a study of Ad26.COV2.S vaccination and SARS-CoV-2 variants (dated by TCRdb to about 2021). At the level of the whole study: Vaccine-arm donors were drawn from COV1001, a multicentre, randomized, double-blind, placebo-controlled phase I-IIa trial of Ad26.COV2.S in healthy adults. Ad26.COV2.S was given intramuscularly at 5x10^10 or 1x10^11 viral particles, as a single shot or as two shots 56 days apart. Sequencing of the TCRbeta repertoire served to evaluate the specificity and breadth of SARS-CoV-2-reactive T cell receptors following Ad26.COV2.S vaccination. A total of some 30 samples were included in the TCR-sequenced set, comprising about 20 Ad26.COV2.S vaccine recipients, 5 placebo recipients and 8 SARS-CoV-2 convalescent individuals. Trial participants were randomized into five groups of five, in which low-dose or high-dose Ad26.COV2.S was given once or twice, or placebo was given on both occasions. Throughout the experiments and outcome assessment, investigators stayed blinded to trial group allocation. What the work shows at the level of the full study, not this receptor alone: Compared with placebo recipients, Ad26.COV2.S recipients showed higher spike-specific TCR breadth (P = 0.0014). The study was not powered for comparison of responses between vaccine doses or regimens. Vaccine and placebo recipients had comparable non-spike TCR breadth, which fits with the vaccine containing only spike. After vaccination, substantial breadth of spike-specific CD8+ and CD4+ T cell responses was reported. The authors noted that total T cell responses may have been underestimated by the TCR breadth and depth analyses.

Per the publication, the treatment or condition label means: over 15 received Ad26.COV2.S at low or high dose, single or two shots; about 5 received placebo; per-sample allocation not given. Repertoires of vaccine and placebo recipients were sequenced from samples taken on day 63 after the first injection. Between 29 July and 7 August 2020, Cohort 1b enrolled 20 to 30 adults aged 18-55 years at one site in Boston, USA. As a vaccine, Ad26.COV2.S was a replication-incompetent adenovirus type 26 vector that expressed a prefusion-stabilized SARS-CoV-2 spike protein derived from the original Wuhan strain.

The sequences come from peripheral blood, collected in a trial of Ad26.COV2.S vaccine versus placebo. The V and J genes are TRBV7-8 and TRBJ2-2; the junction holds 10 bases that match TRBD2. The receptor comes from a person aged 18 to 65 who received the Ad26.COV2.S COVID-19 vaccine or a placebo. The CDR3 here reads CASSLGLLAGYTGELFF. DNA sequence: TGTGCCAGCAGCTTAGGGTTACTAGCGGGGTACACCGGGGAGCTGTTTTTT.